The 26 T cell receptor beta chains given below trace back to one sample, sequenced in a study of Graves' ophthalmopathy and Graves' hyperthyroidism. Researchers took RNA transcripts and amplified TCR beta CDR3 regions from them. An opening RT-PCR round employed HTBI primers and preceded a second-round multiplex PCR. TCRdb passed the multiplex PCR reads through MiXCR, listing each CDR3 protein once. Of some 390,000 distinct CDR3 sequences in the sample, 15% to 20% were seen once. What was sequenced was peripheral blood. These receptors came from a young woman with Graves' ophthalmopathy.

Ten or more counts support this clonotype. The gene calls are TRBV20-1 and TRBJ1-1; D is uncertain. Germline V CDR1 and CDR2: DFQATT, SNEGSKA (reference sequence). V lost 5 bases, J lost 3 bases, and 7 bases lay in between. The CDR3 runs to 11 residues. DNA of the CDR3: TGCAGTGCTCGTAGGGACACTGAAGCTTTCTTT. This codes for CSARRDTEAFF.

This rearrangement joins TRBV12-3 or TRBV12-4 to TRBJ2-6; D is perhaps TRBD2 (6 bases). The CDR3 sequence is 14 residues long. V gave up 8 bases and J gave up 4 bases, with 12 bases separating them. CDR3 DNA sequence: TGTGCCAGCGGGACTGCGGTCGGGGCCAACGTCCTGACTTTC. Translated: CASGTAVGANVLTF.

This clonotype was found many times. The chain uses TRBV27 and TRBJ2-4, with 7 bases lining up with TRBD1. CDR1 MNHEY and CDR2 SMNVEV come from the germline V gene (reference sequence). V trimming: 1 base; J trimming: 0 bases; junction bases outside the gene matches: 15. This CDR3 region has 20 residues. CDR3 amino acids: CASSLWVPKGTELAKNIQYF. The CDR3, as DNA: TGTGCCAGCAGTTTATGGGTTCCTAAGGGGACAGAACTAGCCAAAAACATTCAGTACTTC.

This clonotype was detected ten times or more. This chain joins TRBV20-1 and TRBJ2-4; D remains unclear. The germline V and J ends were trimmed by 5 bases and 0 bases, with 17 bases remaining between them. The CDR3 extends over 16 amino acids. Germline CDR1 is DFQATT and CDR2 is SNEGSKA (reference sequence). CDR3 nucleotides: TGCAGTGCTCCGGCCTCCGGGTATCGAGCCAAAAACATTCAGTACTTC. Protein product: CSAPASGYRAKNIQYF.

This clonotype has ten or more counts. At one boundary the junction diverges from the germline segment, which might be a read error. The chain carries TRBV28 and TRBJ1-1; 8 bases are shared with TRBD1. The CDR3 is made up of 16 amino acids. Germline V CDR1 and CDR2: MDHEN, SYDVKM. The CDR3 nucleotides read TGTGCCAGCAGTCCTTCCCCAGGGGGCCTGAACACTGCAGCTTTCTTT. This codes for CASSPSPGGLNTAAFF.

The table lists this clonotype with many counts. This rearrangement joins TRBV6-2 or TRBV6-3 to TRBJ2-4, with 8 positions matching TRBD2. This CDR3 comprises 18 residues. Trimming cost V 8 bases and J 0 bases; bases outside gene matches: 15. Germline lookup yields CDR1 MNHEY and CDR2 SVGEGT. The CDR3 spells CASSGGLGREAAKNIQYF. The CDR3 coding sequence is TGTGCCAGCTCCGGGGGACTAGGAAGGGAGGCAGCCAAAAACATTCAGTACTTC.

This chain joins TRBV12-3 or TRBV12-4 and TRBJ2-5; TRBD2 aligns across 7 bases. The CDR3 has 13 residues. V lost 8 bases to trimming and J lost 2 bases; unmatched junction nucleotides: 5. The CDR3 protein is CASLASGQETQYF. For the CDR3, the DNA is TGTGCCAGCCTAGCTAGCGGACAAGAGACCCAGTACTTC.

This clonotype has ten or more counts. This rearrangement joins TRBV27 to TRBJ1-2; TRBD1 matches 8 bases. This CDR3 has 15 residues. The V segment lost 6 bases and the J segment 4 bases; nucleotides outside the gene matches: 10. Germline CDR1 reads MNHEY; CDR2 reads SMNVEV (reference sequence). Here the CDR3 reads CASRSGGTGPYGYTF. CDR3 coding DNA: TGTGCCAGCAGGTCAGGCGGGACAGGACCCTATGGCTACACCTTC.

Ten or more counts support this clonotype. The rearrangement joins TRBV18 to TRBJ1-1, with TRBD1 as a possible D gene (5 bases). The CDR3 consists of 13 residues. V gave up 6 bases and J gave up 1 base, with 9 bases separating them. Germline CDR1 and CDR2: KGHSH and LQKENI. CDR3 sequence reads: CASSRQKNTEAFF. In DNA form, the CDR3 reads TGTGCCAGCTCCCGACAGAAGAACACTGAAGCTTTCTTT.

This clonotype was observed at least ten times. This chain links TRBV20-1 with TRBJ1-5, with 8 bases aligning to TRBD1. The J segment lost 6 bases and the V segment lost 1 base, leaving 11 bases of the junction unmatched. There are 16 residues in the CDR3. Looked up from germline, CDR1 is DFQATT and CDR2 is SNEGSKA (reference sequence). The CDR3 is CSARAIKDREGQPQHF. CDR3 DNA: TGCAGTGCTAGAGCCATAAAGGACAGGGAAGGTCAGCCCCAGCATTTT.

The sample holds many counts of this clonotype. The J gene is TRBJ2-7, the V gene TRBV30; TRBD1 matches at 12 bases. Germline lookup yields CDR1 GTSNPN and CDR2 SVGIG (reference sequence). Trimming removed 6 bases from V and 6 bases from J; junction bases left unmatched: 6. The CDR3 is made up of 13 amino acids. For the CDR3, the DNA is TGTGCCTGTGGGGACAGGGGGCTTCTCGAGCAGTACTTC. It encodes CACGDRGLLEQYF.

Many counts were recorded for this clonotype. The chain is built from TRBV27 and TRBJ2-7, with TRBD2 identical over 13 bases. CDR3 length equals 14 residues. In germline, CDR1 is MNHEY, CDR2 SMNVEV (reference sequence). The V gene end was trimmed by 5 bases and the J gene end by 3 bases; junction bases not matched to a gene: 1. The CDR3 sequence: CASSRTSGSYEQYF. The CDR3 DNA reads as TGTGCCAGCAGTCGGACTAGCGGGAGCTACGAGCAGTACTTC.

The sample holds many counts of this clonotype. The V call is TRBV6-2 or TRBV6-3, the J call TRBJ2-5, with no clear D. The CDR3 is made up of 15 amino acids. V lost 3 bases, J lost 1 base, and 12 bases lay in between. Germline assignment: CDR1 MNHEY and CDR2 SVGEGT. The CDR3 region has the DNA TGTGCCAGCAGTTATGGCACGACCCCCCAAGAGACCCAGTACTTC. This encodes CASSYGTTPQETQYF.

V gene TRBV6-5 combines with J gene TRBJ1-1, with 9 bases aligning to TRBD1. CDR1 is MNHEY and CDR2 is SVGAGI in the germline V gene. Trimming took 0 bases from V and 3 from J; bases not matched to a gene: 2. The CDR3 consists of 15 residues. Written as DNA, the CDR3 is TGTGCCAGCAGTTACTCTTGGACAGGGGACACTGAAGCTTTCTTT. Protein: CASSYSWTGDTEAFF.

This sequence joins TRBV6-1 and TRBJ1-2; tentatively, D is TRBD1 (6 bases). This CDR3 contains 14 residues. V shed 5 bases and J shed 13 bases, with 23 bases lying between them. Germline CDR1 is MNHNS and CDR2 is SASEGT. CDR3 residues: CASSRTLRGGSVTF. The CDR3 DNA reads TGTGCCAGCAGTCGAACCCTCAGGGGCGGGAGTGTCACCTTC.

This clonotype was seen at least ten times. The CDR3 sequence: CSGTGGNPYEQYF. CDR3 sequence (DNA): TGCAGTGGTACCGGGGGAAACCCCTACGAGCAGTACTTC. J is TRBJ2-7 and V is TRBV20-1, with D possibly being TRBD2 (6 bases). This CDR3 has 13 amino acids. Trimming left V 7 bases short and J 2 bases short, with 15 bases between. Germline lookup yields CDR1 DFQATT and CDR2 SNEGSKA (reference sequence).

This clonotype was seen at least ten times. This chain uses TRBV11-1 with TRBJ1-1; D ambiguous. V lost 5 bases, J lost 2 bases, and 21 bases lay in between. The germline V gene has CDR1 SGHAT and CDR2 FQDESV (reference sequence). The CDR3 is made up of 17 amino acids. CDR3 amino acids: CASSPTALVGRNTEAFF. Here the CDR3 DNA reads TGTGCCAGCAGCCCCACCGCTCTGGTTGGACGAAACACTGAAGCTTTCTTT.

Many counts were recorded for this clonotype. The rearrangement joins TRBV27 to TRBJ1-1; the D is unclear. V lost 2 bases and J lost 4, with 8 bases in between. CDR3 length: 13 residues. Germline lookup yields CDR1 MNHEY and CDR2 SMNVEV (reference sequence). CDR3 sequence (DNA): TGTGCCAGCAGTTTAGCCAGCCCCACTGAAGCTTTCTTT. This codes for CASSLASPTEAFF.

The table lists this clonotype with many counts. The CDR3 sequence is CAWSEGDTEAFF. Written as DNA, the CDR3 is TGTGCCTGGAGTGAGGGGGACACTGAAGCTTTCTTT. V is TRBV30 and J is TRBJ1-1; D may be TRBD1 (6 bases). V shed 1 base and J shed 3 bases, with 6 bases lying between them. Germline assignment: CDR1 GTSNPN and CDR2 SVGIG (reference sequence). This CDR3 has 12 residues. The full variable domain, its missing parts supplied by reference TRBV30 and TRBJ1-1, is SQTIHQWPATLVQPVGSPLSLECTVEGTSNPNLYWYRQAAGRGLQLLFYSVGIGQISSEVPQNLSASRPQDRQFILSSKKLLLSDSGFYLCAWSEGDTEAFFGQGTRLTVV.

This clonotype was picked up many times. The chain links TRBV28 to TRBJ2-5, with D perhaps matching TRBD1 (5 bases). From germline, CDR1 is MDHEN and CDR2 SYDVKM. The CDR3 runs to 14 residues. Trimming took 7 bases from V and 4 from J, leaving 16 bases between them. CDR3 amino acids: CASTTPQGGETQYF. The CDR3 DNA sequence: TGTGCCAGCACCACACCTCAGGGTGGAGAGACCCAGTACTTC. Variable domain in full (rest from reference TRBV28 and TRBJ2-5): DVKVTQSSRYLVKRTGEKVFLECVQDMDHENMFWYRQDPGLGLRLIYFSYDVKMKEKGDIPEGYSVSREKKERFSLILESASTNQTSMYLCASTTPQGGETQYFGPGTRLLVL.

This clonotype appeared many times. The CDR3 spells CASSYSTLTHEQYF. The CDR3 coding sequence is TGTGCCAGCAGTTACTCGACTCTGACCCACGAGCAGTACTTC. This sequence joins TRBV6-2 or TRBV6-3 and TRBJ2-7; D not resolved. Trimming cost V 0 bases and J 5 bases, with 11 bases left between them. Germline V gene lookup returns CDR1 MNHEY and CDR2 SVGEGT. This CDR3 is 14 amino acids long.

This clonotype has at least ten counts. The chain combines TRBV30 with TRBJ2-2, with a possible D match to TRBD1 (7 bases). CDR3 length: 17 residues. The ends were cut back, 5 bases at V and 2 bases at J, with 21 bases in the middle. Per germline, CDR1 GTSNPN and CDR2 SVGIG (reference sequence). In nucleotides, the CDR3 is TGTGCCTGGGGGAGGACAGGCGGACCGTTAAACACCGGGGAGCTGTTTTTT. Its protein product is CAWGRTGGPLNTGELFF.

V gene TRBV6-2 or TRBV6-3 combines with J gene TRBJ2-7; 8 nucleotides align to TRBD1. Germline trimming cut 6 bases from V and 5 bases from J; bases unmatched to any gene: 12. This CDR3 has 15 amino acids. CDR1 and CDR2 from the germline V gene are MNHEY and SVGEGT. CDR3 protein: CASRPIPQGADEQYF. The CDR3 bases are TGTGCCAGCAGGCCGATCCCCCAGGGGGCGGACGAGCAGTACTTC.

In this sample, this clonotype turned up many times. This chain joins TRBV7-6 and TRBJ2-7; 11 positions agree with TRBD1. The CDR3 is 17 amino acids. V shed 0 bases, J shed 3 bases, and the junction held 7 bases outside the gene matches. The germline V gene encodes CDR1 SGHVS and CDR2 FNYEAQ. This CDR3 is CASSLASPGTGGYEQYF. The DNA for the CDR3 is TGTGCCAGCAGCTTAGCCTCACCCGGGACAGGGGGCTACGAGCAGTACTTC.

Many counts were recorded for this clonotype. This sequence joins TRBV28 and TRBJ2-7; 9 bases map to TRBD1. V lost 5 bases, J lost 0 bases, and 11 bases stayed unmatched. The V gene's germline CDR1 is MDHEN and CDR2 SYDVKM. The CDR3 extends over 17 amino acids. CDR3 sequence (DNA): TGTGCCAGCAGTCCCAACGGTCGGGACAGGGCCTCCTACGAGCAGTACTTC. It specifies CASSPNGRDRASYEQYF.

Ten or more counts support this clonotype. The chain's CDR3 is CAIGDSGGTYEQYF. CDR3 nucleotide sequence: TGTGCCATCGGGGATTCGGGAGGGACCTACGAGCAGTACTTC. The chain has TRBV6-2 or TRBV6-3 and TRBJ2-7; 8 bases fit TRBD2. After removal of 10 bases from V and 2 bases from J, the junction contained 10 bases not matched to a gene. The germline V gene has CDR1 MNHEY and CDR2 SVGEGT. The CDR3 is 14 residues long.